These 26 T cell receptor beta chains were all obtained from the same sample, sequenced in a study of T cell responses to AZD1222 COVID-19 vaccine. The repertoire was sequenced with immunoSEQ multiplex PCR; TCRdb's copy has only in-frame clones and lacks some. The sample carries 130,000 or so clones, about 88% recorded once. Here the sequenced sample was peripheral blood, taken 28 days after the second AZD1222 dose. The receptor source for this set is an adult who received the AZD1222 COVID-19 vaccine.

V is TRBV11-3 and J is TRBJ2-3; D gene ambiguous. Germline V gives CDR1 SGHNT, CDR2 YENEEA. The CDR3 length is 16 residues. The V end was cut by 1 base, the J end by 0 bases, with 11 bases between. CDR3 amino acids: CASSLGRITSTDTQYF. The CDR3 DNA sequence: TGTGCCAGCAGCTTAGGTCGTATTACTAGCACAGATACGCAGTATTTT. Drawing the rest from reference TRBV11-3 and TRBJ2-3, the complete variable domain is EAGVVQSPRYKIIEKKQPVAFWCNPISGHNTLYWYLQNLGQGPELLIRYENEEAVDDSQLPKDRFSAERLKGVDSTLKIQPAELGDSAVYLCASSLGRITSTDTQYFGPGTRLTVL.

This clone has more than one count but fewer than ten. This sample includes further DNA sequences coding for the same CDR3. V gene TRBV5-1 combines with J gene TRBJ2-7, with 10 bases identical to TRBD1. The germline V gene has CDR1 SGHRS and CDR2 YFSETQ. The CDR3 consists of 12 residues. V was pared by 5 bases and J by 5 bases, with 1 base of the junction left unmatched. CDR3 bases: TGCGCCAGCAGGGACAGGGGGAACGAGCAGTACTTC. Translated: CASRDRGNEQYF.

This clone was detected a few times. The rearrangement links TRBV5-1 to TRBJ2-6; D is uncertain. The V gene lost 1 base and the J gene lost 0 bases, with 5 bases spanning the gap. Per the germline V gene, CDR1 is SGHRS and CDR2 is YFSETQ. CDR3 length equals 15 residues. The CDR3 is CASSLTFSGANVLTF. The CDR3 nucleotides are TGCGCCAGCAGCTTGACATTCTCTGGGGCCAACGTCCTGACTTTC.

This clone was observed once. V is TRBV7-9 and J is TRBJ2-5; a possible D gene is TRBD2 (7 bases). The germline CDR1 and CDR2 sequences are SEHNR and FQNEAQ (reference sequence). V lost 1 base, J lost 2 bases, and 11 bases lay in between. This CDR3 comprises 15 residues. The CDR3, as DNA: TGTGCCAGCAGCTTAGACGGGGGGCTACAAGAGACCCAGTACTTC. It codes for CASSLDGGLQETQYF.

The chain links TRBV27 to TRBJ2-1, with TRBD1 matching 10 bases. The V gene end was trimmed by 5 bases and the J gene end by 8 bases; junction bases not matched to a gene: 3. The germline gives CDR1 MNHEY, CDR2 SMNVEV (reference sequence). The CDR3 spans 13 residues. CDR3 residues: CASSLDRGHEQFF. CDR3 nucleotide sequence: TGTGCCAGCAGTCTCGACAGGGGGCATGAGCAGTTCTTC.

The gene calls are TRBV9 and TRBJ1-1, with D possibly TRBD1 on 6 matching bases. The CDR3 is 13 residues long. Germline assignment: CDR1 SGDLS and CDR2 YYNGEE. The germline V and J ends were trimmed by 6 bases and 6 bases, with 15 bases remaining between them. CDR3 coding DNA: TGTGCCAGCAACCGAATTCCAGGGGCTGAAGCTTTCTTT. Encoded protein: CASNRIPGAEAFF.

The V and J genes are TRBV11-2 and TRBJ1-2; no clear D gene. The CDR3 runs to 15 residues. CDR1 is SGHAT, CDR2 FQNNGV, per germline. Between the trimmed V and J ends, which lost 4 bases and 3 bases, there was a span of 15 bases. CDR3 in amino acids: CASSSDVQAYYGYTF. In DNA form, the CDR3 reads TGTGCCAGCAGCTCGGACGTGCAGGCATACTATGGCTACACCTTC.

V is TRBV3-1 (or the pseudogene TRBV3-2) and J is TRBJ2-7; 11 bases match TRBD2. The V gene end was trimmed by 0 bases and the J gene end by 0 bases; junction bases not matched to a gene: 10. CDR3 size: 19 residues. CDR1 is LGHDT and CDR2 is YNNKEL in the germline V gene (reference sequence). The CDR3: CASSQDRRLAGQSSYEQYF. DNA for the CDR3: TGTGCCAGCAGCCAAGATCGGAGACTAGCGGGGCAAAGCTCCTACGAGCAGTACTTC.

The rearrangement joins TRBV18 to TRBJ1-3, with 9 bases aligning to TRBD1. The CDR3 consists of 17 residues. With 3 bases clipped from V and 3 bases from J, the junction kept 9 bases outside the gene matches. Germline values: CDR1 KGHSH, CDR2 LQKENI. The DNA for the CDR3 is TGTGCCAGCTCACCCGAGACAGGGGGAAAAAGTGGAAACACCATATATTTT. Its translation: CASSPETGGKSGNTIYF.

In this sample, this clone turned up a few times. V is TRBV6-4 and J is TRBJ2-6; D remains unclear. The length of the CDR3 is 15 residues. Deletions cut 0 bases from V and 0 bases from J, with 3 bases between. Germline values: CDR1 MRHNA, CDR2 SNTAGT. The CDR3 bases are TGTGCCAGCAGTGACTCTAGCTCTGGGGCCAACGTCCTGACTTTC. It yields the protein CASSDSSSGANVLTF.

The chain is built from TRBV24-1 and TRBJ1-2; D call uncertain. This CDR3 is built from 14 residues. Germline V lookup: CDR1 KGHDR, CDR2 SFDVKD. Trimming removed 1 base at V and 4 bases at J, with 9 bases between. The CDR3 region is CATSDFPGPYGYTF. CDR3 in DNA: TGTGCCACCAGTGATTTTCCGGGCCCCTATGGCTACACCTTC.

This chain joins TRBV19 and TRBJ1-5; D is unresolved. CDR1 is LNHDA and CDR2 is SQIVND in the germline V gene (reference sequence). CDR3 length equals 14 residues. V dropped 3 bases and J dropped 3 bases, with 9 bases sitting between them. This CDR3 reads CASSILEYNQPQHF. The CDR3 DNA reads TGTGCCAGTAGTATCCTCGAGTACAATCAGCCCCAGCATTTT.

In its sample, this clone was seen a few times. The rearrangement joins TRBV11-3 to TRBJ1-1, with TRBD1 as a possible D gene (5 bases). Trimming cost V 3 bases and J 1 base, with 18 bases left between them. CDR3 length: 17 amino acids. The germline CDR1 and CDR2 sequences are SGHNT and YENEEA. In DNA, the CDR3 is TGTGCCAGCAGCTTCTTCGGGTCGGGCAGGGCGAACACTGAAGCTTTCTTT. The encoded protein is CASSFFGSGRANTEAFF.

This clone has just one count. The DNA of the CDR3 is TGTGCCAGCAGCCGCCTCAGGGGTGGAGGGGATACGCAGTATTTT. It yields the protein CASSRLRGGGDTQYF. This chain joins TRBV7-9 and TRBJ2-3; D possibly matches TRBD1 or TRBD2 (6 bases each). Germline V CDR1 and CDR2: SEHNR, FQNEAQ (reference sequence). The CDR3 sequence is 15 residues long. Trimming removed 5 bases from V and 6 bases from J, with 18 bases in between.

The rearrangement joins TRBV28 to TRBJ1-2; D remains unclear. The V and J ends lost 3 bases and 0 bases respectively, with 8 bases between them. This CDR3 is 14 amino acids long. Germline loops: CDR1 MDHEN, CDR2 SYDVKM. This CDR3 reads CASSFPEANYGYTF. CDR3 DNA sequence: TGTGCCAGCAGTTTCCCCGAGGCTAACTATGGCTACACCTTC.

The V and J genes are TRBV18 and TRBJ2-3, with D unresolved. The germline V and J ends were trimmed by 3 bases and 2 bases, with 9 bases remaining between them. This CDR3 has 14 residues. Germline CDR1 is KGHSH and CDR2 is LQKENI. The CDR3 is CASSPGSPTDTQYF. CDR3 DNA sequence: TGTGCCAGCTCACCCGGGTCCCCCACAGATACGCAGTATTTT.

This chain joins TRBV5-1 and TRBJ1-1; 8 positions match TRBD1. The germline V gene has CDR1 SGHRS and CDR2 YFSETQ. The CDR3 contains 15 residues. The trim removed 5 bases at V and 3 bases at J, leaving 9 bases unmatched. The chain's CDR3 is CASSRQGSTYTEAFF. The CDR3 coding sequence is TGCGCCAGCAGTAGACAGGGGTCTACCTACACTGAAGCTTTCTTT.

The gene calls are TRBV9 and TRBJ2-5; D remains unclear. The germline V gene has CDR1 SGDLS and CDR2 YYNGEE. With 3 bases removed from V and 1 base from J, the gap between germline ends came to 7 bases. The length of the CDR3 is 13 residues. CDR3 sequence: CASSEGSQETQYF. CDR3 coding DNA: TGTGCCAGCAGCGAAGGCAGCCAAGAGACCCAGTACTTC.

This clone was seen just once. The CDR3 protein is CASSQGTGYQPQHF. Here the CDR3 DNA reads TGCGCCAGCAGCCAAGGGACAGGGTATCAGCCCCAGCATTTT. The rearrangement links TRBV4-1 to TRBJ1-5; 8 nucleotides line up with TRBD1. Germline CDR1 MGHRA, CDR2 YSYEKL. The V segment lost 1 base and the J segment 5 bases; nucleotides outside the gene matches: 1. CDR3 size: 14 residues.

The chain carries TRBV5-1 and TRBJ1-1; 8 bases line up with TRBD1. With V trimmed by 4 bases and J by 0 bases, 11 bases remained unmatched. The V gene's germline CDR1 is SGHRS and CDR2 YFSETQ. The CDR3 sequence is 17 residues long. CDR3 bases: TGCGCCAGCAGCCTAGGACAGGGCGAGTCCATGAACACTGAAGCTTTCTTT. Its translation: CASSLGQGESMNTEAFF. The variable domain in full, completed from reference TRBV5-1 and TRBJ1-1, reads KAGVTQTPRYLIKTRGQQVTLSCSPISGHRSVSWYQQTPGQGLQFLFEYFSETQRNKGNFPGRFSGRQFSNSRSEMNVSTLELGDSALYLCASSLGQGESMNTEAFFGQGTRLTVV.

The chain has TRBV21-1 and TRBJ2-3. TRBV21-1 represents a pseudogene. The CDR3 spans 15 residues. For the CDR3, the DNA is TGTGCCAGCAGCAAAAACGGGGCTAGCACAGATACGCAGTATTTT. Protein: CASSKNGASTDTQYF.

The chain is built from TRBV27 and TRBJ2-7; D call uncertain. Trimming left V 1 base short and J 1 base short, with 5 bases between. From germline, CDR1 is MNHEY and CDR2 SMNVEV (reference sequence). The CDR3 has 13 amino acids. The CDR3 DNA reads TGTGCCAGCAGTTTATTTCCGTCCTACGAGCAGTACTTC. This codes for CASSLFPSYEQYF.

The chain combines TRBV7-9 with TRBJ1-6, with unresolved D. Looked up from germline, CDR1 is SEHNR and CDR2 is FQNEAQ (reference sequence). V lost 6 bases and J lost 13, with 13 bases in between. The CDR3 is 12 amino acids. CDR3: CASSSALSPLHF. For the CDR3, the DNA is TGTGCCAGCAGTTCTGCATTGAGTCCCCTCCACTTT.

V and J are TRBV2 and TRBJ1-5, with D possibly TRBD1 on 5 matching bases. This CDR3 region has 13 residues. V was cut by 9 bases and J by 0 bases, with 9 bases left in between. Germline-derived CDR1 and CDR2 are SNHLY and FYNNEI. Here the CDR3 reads CASRRDSNQPQHF. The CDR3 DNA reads TGTGCCAGTCGCAGGGATAGCAATCAGCCCCAGCATTTT.

CDR3 amino acids: CAAPPAEAFF. The CDR3 DNA sequence: TGTGCCGCCCCACCCGCTGAAGCTTTCTTT. This chain uses TRBV24-1 with TRBJ1-1; D remains unclear. Germline V gene lookup returns CDR1 KGHDR and CDR2 SFDVKD. V gave up 12 bases and J gave up 6 bases, with 10 bases separating them. The CDR3 has 10 amino acids.

The CDR3, as DNA: TGTGCCAGCAGTTTATCCCGGATGTCAGGAGGCTACACCTTC. Translating gives CASSLSRMSGGYTF. The rearrangement links TRBV27 to TRBJ1-2; unclear D gene. From germline, CDR1 is MNHEY and CDR2 SMNVEV (reference sequence). The V and J ends lost 0 bases and 8 bases respectively, with 13 bases between them. The CDR3 sequence is 14 residues long.